This TCR beta chain was profiled in a study of blood T cell repertoires in COVID-19. Study-level information: The origin of the acute and convalescent COVID-19 samples was the United States, Italy and Spain. The cDNA or gDNA used as material had been derived from T cells, B-cell-depleted T cells, or PBMCs.

In the original analysis: It was from reference gene primer amplification that nucleated cell counts were estimated. Clones were read by immunoSEQ multiplex PCR, and TCRdb kept only the in-frame ones, dropping some. V and J calls and clone size are given by that table; D and trimming were obtained from the DNA. The table lists some 150,000 clones, about 85% of them singletons. Sequencing was performed on peripheral blood. The source is a woman aged 55-70 years with active or convalescent COVID-19.

The CDR3 DNA is TGTGCCATCAATGGCCGGAACACTGAAGCTTTCTTT. It codes for CAINGRNTEAFF. The rearrangement joins TRBV10-3 to TRBJ1-1; no firm D call. In germline, CDR1 is ENHRY, CDR2 SYGVKD. This CDR3 is 12 amino acids long. Between the trimmed V and J ends, which lost 7 bases and 1 base, there was a span of 7 bases.